These T cell receptor beta chains were read from a single sample in a study of OX40 agonist ivuxolimab in advanced cancers. Data came from immunoSEQ multiplex PCR; TCRdb stores just in-frame clones and leaves some out. The sample gives tens of thousands of clones, approximately 94% of which show up once; roughly a fifth is in the top ten. The sequencing used CD4+ or CD8+ T cells sorted from blood, collected in a trial of the OX40 agonist ivuxolimab. The receptor source for this set is an adult with an advanced solid tumor such as melanoma, head and neck, liver or kidney cancer. Each CDR3 is given with its conserved first and last residue.

14	TRBJ2-7	TRBV27	CASSSLAGVYEQYF
11	TRBJ2-7	TRBV2	CASFDVYEQYF
14	TRBJ2-7	TRBV28	CASSWTGGPYEQYF
15	TRBJ1-5	TRBV19	CASSIIDRANQPQHF
15	TRBJ2-2	TRBV19	CASSPGQWNTGELFF
11	TRBJ2-5	TRBV9	CASTERETQYF
16	TRBJ2-2	TRBV7-3	CASSPSNGENTGELFF
18	TRBJ2-1	TRBV19	CASSTSGLAGDTYNEQFF
14	TRBJ1-1	TRBV13	CASSFFTGGTEAFF
16	TRBJ2-1	TRBV11-3	CASSLVWRGSYNEQFF
15	TRBJ2-7	TRBV9	CASSVAPREDNEQYF
15	TRBJ1-3	TRBV5-1	CASSLAPASGNTIYF
14	TRBJ1-2	TRBV7-3	CASSSTGGDYGYTF
16	TRBJ1-2	TRBV5-1	CASSLAVAGGDYGYTF
14	TRBJ2-2	TRBV5-6	CASSLMVEAGELFF
15	TRBJ2-3	TRBV28	CASSPGGGLTDTQYF
13	TRBJ2-1	TRBV7-3	CASSFGGWDEQFF
15	TRBJ2-7	TRBV2	CASSEKGLAALEQYF
16	TRBJ2-1	TRBV7-2	CASSSIRGGSYNEQFF
16	TRBJ2-7	TRBV21-1	CASTHGLAGGVDEQYF
15	TRBJ2-2	TRBV28	CASSSRTGDTGELFF
16	TRBJ2-7	TRBV28	CASSLGGREENYEQYF
14	TRBJ2-7	TRBV5-4	CASSYRQGAGEQYF
14	TRBJ1-2	TRBV5-5	CASSPDSGGYGYTF
14	TRBJ2-7	TRBV29-1	CSVYGGGRAHEQYF
16	TRBJ2-1	TRBV5-8	CASSLGQGDPYNEQFF
12	TRBJ1-1	TRBV28	CASGRVFTEAFF
15	TRBJ1-1	TRBV7-8	CASSSQPRMNTEAFF
21	TRBJ2-1	TRBV27	CASSLRQDREVVQSSYNEQFF
13	TRBJ2-1	TRBV28	CASSWSGGAEQFF
12	TRBJ2-1	TRBV4-1	CASEAGPNEQFF
13	TRBJ1-2	TRBV7-3	CASSLGAGNGYTF
15	TRBJ2-5	TRBV5-1	CASSLVERGEETQYF
13	TRBJ1-2	TRBV2	CASRVRGPYGYTF
16	TRBJ1-1	TRBV9	CASSVEPTAVNTEAFF
15	TRBJ2-3	TRBV1	CTSSPPGRGTDTQYF
14	TRBJ1-1	TRBV6-5	CASSPTGAGTEAFF
13	TRBJ2-5	TRBV7-9	CASSLPGMETQYF
16	TRBJ1-3	TRBV12-1	CASSLSDRLSGNTIYF
15	TRBJ2-1	TRBV5-6	CASTPVGRRGTEQFF